These 2 T cell receptor beta chains originate from one sample sequenced in a study of spatial heterogeneity in lung cancer. Described time point: sample taken at primary tumor resection. The input material, whole RNA from tumor, nontumor lung or frozen PBMC, was sequenced unsorted. TCRdb re-analysed the 5' RACE reads in MiXCR, keeping a single row per CDR3 protein. The sample carries about 95,000 distinct CDR3 sequences, around 8.6% recorded once. This sample comprised PBMCs, obtained at surgery. These receptors came from a male donor with early-stage non-small cell lung cancer.

This clonotype was detected ten times or more. This chain joins TRBV30 and TRBJ2-2; D is uncertain. CDR3 length: 11 residues. V was clipped by 1 base and J by 6 bases, with 3 bases between them. Germline lookup yields CDR1 GTSNPN and CDR2 SVGIG (reference sequence). DNA for the CDR3: TGTGCCTGGAGTGCTGCCGGGGAGCTGTTTTTT. Translating gives CAWSAAGELFF.

This clonotype has more than one count but fewer than ten. The chain uses TRBV28 and TRBJ1-4; D is unclear. CDR1 is MDHEN, CDR2 SYDVKM, per germline. This CDR3 region has 13 residues. V was cut by 6 bases and J by 8 bases, with 13 bases left in between. The CDR3 coding sequence is TGTGCCAGCAGGGAGAGCACGGGGGAAAAACTGTTTTTT. This encodes CASRESTGEKLFF.